The sequence of this T cell receptor (beta chain) was determined in a study of blood T cell repertoires in COVID-19. Study as a whole: Material from acute and convalescent COVID-19 was sourced from the United States, Italy and Spain. Sample material is recorded as cDNA or gDNA derived from T cells, B-cell-depleted T cells, or PBMCs.

Original processing notes: Estimation of nucleated cell counts relied on the amplification of reference gene primers. Assay used: immunoSEQ multiplex PCR; TCRdb lists only in-frame clones, some missing. V and J calls and clone size are given by that table; D and trimming were obtained from the DNA. The sample lists around 280,000 clones, nearly 90% seen once, with around 10% in the top ten. Between the trimmed V and J ends, which lost 6 bases and 8 bases, there was a span of 10 bases. The CDR3 length is 11 residues. The germline CDR1 and CDR2 sequences are MDHEN and SYDVKM. Seattle-derived patients entered the study during active infection and were followed longitudinally. A single count supports this clone.

Sequenced input: peripheral blood. The rearrangement joins TRBV28 to TRBJ1-2; TRBD1 is a possible D gene (5 bases). This clonotype originated in a woman in her 30s with COVID-19, enrolled during active disease. CDR3 coding DNA: TGTGCCAGCAGCCTAGGGGCGGGCTACACCTTC. Protein sequence: CASSLGAGYTF.